The rows below give T cell receptor beta chains drawn from one sample of a study of blood T cell repertoires in COVID-19. The repertoire was sequenced with immunoSEQ multiplex PCR; TCRdb's copy has only in-frame clones and lacks some. The table records about 140,000 clones, approximately 86% of them present only once. The sample was peripheral blood. These receptors all stem from a human donor in a cohort sampled during active COVID-19. CDR3s include the opening cysteine and the closing phenylalanine or tryptophan. A D gene is named only where the DNA matches it firmly. Only part of the rows carry a size: once, few, many, or a class if the clone is expanded.

D gene,clone size,V gene,CDR3 length,J gene,CDR3 DNA,CDR3 protein
TRBD1,NA,TRBV28,13,TRBJ2-7,TGTGCCAGCAGCGTGGGACAGGAGAACGAGCAGTACTTC,CASSVGQENEQYF
TRBD1,NA,TRBV3-1/TRBV3-2,13,TRBJ1-1,TGTGCCAGCAGCCAAGGGACAGGGGTTGAAGCTTTCTTT,CASSQGTGVEAFF
NA,NA,TRBV29-1,13,TRBJ2-1,TGCAGCGTTGGAGGGACTTCCTACAATGAGCAGTTCTTC,CSVGGTSYNEQFF
TRBD1,NA,TRBV5-6,14,TRBJ1-6,TGTGCCAGCAGCTCACAGGGGGTAAATTCACCCCTCCACTTT,CASSSQGVNSPLHF
TRBD2,once,TRBV2,14,TRBJ2-3,TGTGCCAGCAGTAAGCGGGATCTAGGAGATACGCAGTATTTT,CASSKRDLGDTQYF
NA,NA,TRBV6-2/TRBV6-3,14,TRBJ2-1,TGTGCCAGCAGTCGCAAAAAGACTTACAATGAGCAGTTCTTC,CASSRKKTYNEQFF
NA,once,TRBV10-3,14,TRBJ2-7,TGTGCCATCCTCGCGACAGGTTCTACCTACGAGCAGTACTTC,CAILATGSTYEQYF
TRBD1,few,TRBV2,15,TRBJ2-3,TGTGCCAGCAGTGCAGGGGGCGAAGGTGTAGATACGCAGTATTTT,CASSAGGEGVDTQYF
NA,once,TRBV19,14,TRBJ1-2,TGTGCCAGTAGTCCCCGGACAGTTAACTATGGCTACACCTTC,CASSPRTVNYGYTF
NA,NA,TRBV10-2,14,TRBJ2-3,TGCGCCAGCAGTCCAAGCGCTTACACAGATACGCAGTATTTT,CASSPSAYTDTQYF
TRBD1,once,TRBV2,14,TRBJ2-3,TGTGCCAGCAGTAGGACAGGGAGCACAGATACGCAGTATTTT,CASSRTGSTDTQYF
NA,NA,TRBV11-2,14,TRBJ1-4,TGTGCCAGCAGTTTACAGGGAACTAATGAAAAACTGTTTTTT,CASSLQGTNEKLFF
TRBD2,once,TRBV7-2,16,TRBJ2-2,TGTGCCAGCAGCTTCCAACGAGCGGGAAGGTCCGGGGAGCTGTTTTTT,CASSFQRAGRSGELFF
TRBD1,NA,TRBV5-1,15,TRBJ1-4,TGCGCCAGCAGCTTTGGGGACAGCGGAAATGAAAAACTGTTTTTT,CASSFGDSGNEKLFF
NA,NA,TRBV4-1,17,TRBJ2-6,TGCGCCAGCGCTAAGCCGGGACTGCCGTCTGGGGCCAACGTCCTGACTTTC,CASAKPGLPSGANVLTF
NA,NA,TRBV5-6,13,TRBJ1-1,TGTGCCAGCAGCTTTTGGCTCTACACTGAAGCTTTCTTT,CASSFWLYTEAFF
TRBD2,NA,TRBV3-1/TRBV3-2,15,TRBJ2-3,TGTGCCAGCAGCCAAGTAGGCGGGAGGGCAGATACGCAGTATTTT,CASSQVGGRADTQYF
NA,NA,TRBV21-1,15,TRBJ2-3,TGTGCCAGCAGCAAGCTAGCGGGGGGCAGGGATACGCAGTATTTT,CASSKLAGGRDTQYF
TRBD1,NA,TRBV18,18,TRBJ1-5,TGTGCCAGCTCTGAGCAGGGCGAGGGGGCTTGGGGTGATCAGCCCCAGCATTTT,CASSEQGEGAWGDQPQHF
TRBD1,NA,TRBV19,14,TRBJ1-1,TGTGCCAGTAGCCCCGCCGACAGGGGTGCTGGGGGTTTCTTT,CASSPADRGAGGFF
NA,few,TRBV7-9,15,TRBJ1-4,TGTGCCAGCAGCTTGGCCAGTACAACTAATGAAAAACTGTTTTTT,CASSLASTTNEKLFF
TRBD1,NA,TRBV30,15,TRBJ1-5,TGTGCCTGGAGCCTAGGGACAGGGGGTGTGGAGCCCCAGCATTTT,CAWSLGTGGVEPQHF
NA,NA,TRBV28,15,TRBJ2-5,TGTGCCAGCAGTCCCCTACCAGCGGCCCAAGAGACCCAGTACTTC,CASSPLPAAQETQYF
TRBD1,once,TRBV5-6,15,TRBJ2-1,TGTGCCAGCAGCGCCGGGACAGGGGCCTACAATGAGCAGTTCTTC,CASSAGTGAYNEQFF
NA,NA,TRBV28,16,TRBJ2-3,TGTGCCAGCAGTTTCCCGCCAGGGGGGCACACAGATACGCAGTATTTT,CASSFPPGGHTDTQYF
TRBD2,NA,TRBV7-8,16,TRBJ2-5,TGTGCCAGCAGCTTACTAGCGGAGACTCCTACGGAGACCCAGTACTTC,CASSLLAETPTETQYF
TRBD1,NA,TRBV7-9,15,TRBJ1-1,TGTGCCAGCAGCTTAGAGGCAGGGGGCGCGGGTGAAGCTTTCTTT,CASSLEAGGAGEAFF
NA,NA,TRBV28,14,TRBJ2-7,TGTGCCAGCAGTTTAGCGACAGAGAGCTACGAGCAGTACTTC,CASSLATESYEQYF
NA,NA,TRBV4-1,15,TRBJ2-1,TGCGCCAGCAGCAGGGGGGGGCAGGGGTACAATGAGCAGTTCTTC,CASSRGGQGYNEQFF
NA,NA,TRBV2,14,TRBJ2-5,TGTGCCAGCAGTGAAGAACTTGCCCAAGAGACCCAGTACTTC,CASSEELAQETQYF
TRBD2,NA,TRBV3-1/TRBV3-2,15,TRBJ2-3,TGTGCCAGCAGCCCGGCTAGCGGGCGTACAGATACGCAGTATTTT,CASSPASGRTDTQYF
NA,NA,TRBV12-3/TRBV12-4,13,TRBJ2-7,TGTGCCAGCAGTTTCTCGGAGAGCTACGAGCAGTACTTC,CASSFSESYEQYF
NA,NA,TRBV4-2,16,TRBJ2-5,TGTGCCAGCAGCCCCTTTGAAGGGGCGGACCAAGAGACCCAGTACTTC,CASSPFEGADQETQYF
TRBD1,NA,TRBV28,17,TRBJ2-7,TGTGCCAGCAGTTTATTTCCGGGACAGGGGGATTCGTACGAGCAGTACTTC,CASSLFPGQGDSYEQYF
TRBD2,NA,TRBV9,16,TRBJ2-3,TGTGCCAGCAGCGTAGTAGCGGGAGGGAGCACAGATACGCAGTATTTT,CASSVVAGGSTDTQYF
TRBD1,NA,TRBV19,19,TRBJ1-5,TGTGCCAGTAGTACAAATCGACAGGGGGGCTCGGTTGGCAATCAGCCCCAGCATTTT,CASSTNRQGGSVGNQPQHF
NA,NA,TRBV9,14,TRBJ2-3,TGTGCCAGCAGCGTTGAGGGTGGATTAGATACGCAGTATTTT,CASSVEGGLDTQYF
NA,once,TRBV5-1,14,TRBJ1-2,TGCGCCAGCAGCTTGGGCGGGGGTAGCTATGGCTACACCTTC,CASSLGGGSYGYTF
NA,NA,TRBV9,15,TRBJ2-5,TGTGCCAGCAGCGTAGTAGAGGGATGGGGAGAGACCCAGTACTTC,CASSVVEGWGETQYF
NA,NA,TRBV19,13,TRBJ2-3,TGTGCCAGTAGTACTACCGCCACAGATACGCAGTATTTT,CASSTTATDTQYF
NA,few,TRBV5-1,15,TRBJ2-5,TGCGCCAGCAGCTTGGCCTCGAGCCTACAAGAGACCCAGTACTTC,CASSLASSLQETQYF
TRBD2,NA,TRBV5-1,14,TRBJ2-3,TGCGCCAGCAACCGTCGGGGGGGCCCCGATACGCAGTATTTT,CASNRRGGPDTQYF
NA,NA,TRBV3-1/TRBV3-2,14,TRBJ1-5,TGTGCCAGCAGCCAGGGGGCAGGAGCCCAGCCCCAGCATTTT,CASSQGAGAQPQHF
TRBD1,NA,TRBV6-5,13,TRBJ2-6,TGTGCCAGCAACAACAGGGGGAGGTTGGTCCTGACTTTC,CASNNRGRLVLTF
TRBD2,NA,TRBV27,14,TRBJ2-1,TGTGCCAGCACCGGGGGGGCTTCGTACAATGAGCAGTTCTTC,CASTGGASYNEQFF
NA,NA,TRBV6-5,15,TRBJ2-5,TGTGCCAGCAGTTCCTGGTCTGCGGACCAAGAGACCCAGTACTTC,CASSSWSADQETQYF
TRBD1,NA,TRBV19,15,TRBJ2-5,TGTGCCAGTAGTATGTCCGGGACAGGGCGAGAGACCCAGTACTTC,CASSMSGTGRETQYF
TRBD2,few,TRBV7-8,14,TRBJ2-3,TGTGCCAGCAGCTCGACGGGAGGGGCAGATACGCAGTATTTT,CASSSTGGADTQYF
TRBD2,once,TRBV15,16,TRBJ2-2,TGTGCCACCAAGACCTCCGGGACTAAAAACACCGGGGAGCTGTTTTTT,CATKTSGTKNTGELFF
NA,NA,TRBV5-1,14,TRBJ1-6,TGCGCCAGCAGCTTAGGGGGACGAAATTCACCCCTCCACTTT,CASSLGGRNSPLHF
NA,NA,TRBV24-1,13,TRBJ2-1,TGTGCCACGCCGGGTCGGCAGTACAATGAGCAGTTCTTC,CATPGRQYNEQFF
TRBD2,NA,TRBV9,17,TRBJ2-2,TGTGCCAGCAGCGTAGTTCGAGTAGCGGGTGGCCCCGGGGAGCTGTTTTTT,CASSVVRVAGGPGELFF
TRBD1,NA,TRBV7-9,17,TRBJ2-2,TGTGCCAGCAGCTCAACCATGACAGGGCCCAACACCGGGGAGCTGTTTTTT,CASSSTMTGPNTGELFF
TRBD1,NA,TRBV4-1,15,TRBJ1-2,TGCGCCAGCAGCCAAGGGAGACAGGGGAACTATGGCTACACCTTC,CASSQGRQGNYGYTF
TRBD1,NA,TRBV6-4,13,TRBJ1-1,TGTGCCAAGGGACAGGGAGAGAACACTGAAGCTTTCTTT,CAKGQGENTEAFF